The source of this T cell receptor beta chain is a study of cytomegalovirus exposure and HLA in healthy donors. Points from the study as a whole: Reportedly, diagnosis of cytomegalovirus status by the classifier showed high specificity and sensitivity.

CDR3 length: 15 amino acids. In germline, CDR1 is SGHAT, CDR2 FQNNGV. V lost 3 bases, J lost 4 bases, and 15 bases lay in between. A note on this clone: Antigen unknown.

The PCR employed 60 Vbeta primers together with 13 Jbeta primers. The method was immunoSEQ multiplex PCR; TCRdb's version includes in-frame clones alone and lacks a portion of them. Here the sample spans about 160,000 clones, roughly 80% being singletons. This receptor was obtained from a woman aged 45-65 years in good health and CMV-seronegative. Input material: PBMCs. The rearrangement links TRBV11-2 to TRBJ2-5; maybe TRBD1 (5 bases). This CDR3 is CASSLGQGRRETQYF. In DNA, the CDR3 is TGTGCCAGCAGCTTGGGGCAGGGCCGGAGAGAGACCCAGTACTTC.